This entry describes one T cell receptor beta chain. The ends were cut back, 7 bases at V and 0 bases at J, with 19 bases in the middle. Germline CDR1 and CDR2: SGHVS and FQNEAQ. This CDR3 comprises 16 residues. Time point here: patch test 1, 2 weeks after DPC sensitization. The treatment here: therapeutic diphenylcyclopropenone sensitization with weekly scalp DPC. RNA extraction used unfractionated whole blood as the source of total RNA. This sample is part of a study of human T cells and chemical hapten exposure. TCRdb reprocessed the RACE reads with MiXCR, giving one entry per CDR3 protein. The table has nearly 80,000 distinct CDR3 sequences, approximately 10% seen once; the top ten hold about 1.3%.

Source: whole blood, taken in connection with sensitization to the hapten diphenylcyclopropenone (DPC). The chain couples TRBV7-8 to TRBJ2-7; D is possibly TRBD2 (6 bases). This TCR was recovered from a woman in her forties or fifties with alopecia areata. Some clones in this sample may be carry-over from other donors' samples. As DNA, the CDR3 is TGTGCCAGCAATGTGGGAACTGGGAGGAGCTCCTACGAGCAGTACTTC. This translates into CASNVGTGRSSYEQYF.